Here is one T cell receptor beta chain with its context. The antigen this receptor binds is unknown. No qualities accompany the bases; no much larger clone lies one base away. TCRbeta CDR3 regions were amplified from genomic DNA by means of the immunoSEQ Assay, a bias-controlled multiplex PCR. The authors' analysis ran thus. The number of nucleated cells in each sample was estimated by amplification of reference gene primers within the assay. Sequence reads were collapsed and filtered to measure the absolute abundance of every unique TCRbeta CDR3 rearrangement. For each sample, productive Simpson clonality was calculated as the square root of Simpson's diversity index over productive rearrangements. What TCRdb holds here is the immuneACCESS table cut down to in-frame rearrangements. Part of the clones is not present; checked against another copy, under half of the missing clones reflect an unresolved V gene, and the others are unexplained. V and J calls and clone size are given by that table; D and trimming were obtained from the DNA. This sample comprises 300,000 or so clones, around 87% of them detected only once. Approximately 8% of the sample goes to the ten largest clones.

Another Seattle source contributed samples from volunteer blood donors who had recovered from COVID-19. Each collaborating institution followed its own protocols to collect whole blood in K2EDTA tubes. For TCRbeta analysis, collaborator samples were shipped as frozen whole blood, as isolated PBMCs, or as DNA extracted from either sample type. The data stem from a study of blood T cell repertoires in COVID-19 (dated by TCRdb to about 2020). General notes on the study: Collaborator samples came from the United States, Italy and Spain and covered acute and convalescent phases of COVID-19. The samples were drawn from the first 160 participants of the ongoing ImmuneRACE study and from 1,254 subjects provided by 6 global collaborators. The repertoires were made available in a free public database intended to serve as a resource for research on the immune response to SARS-CoV-2. The material from the prospective study consisted of cDNA or gDNA derived from T cells, B-cell-depleted T cells, or PBMCs. HLA class I and class II types, where available, came from metadata supplied by the sample provider rather than from assay-based typing. Sample metadata almost always included a de-identified subject ID, COVID-19 status, age in years and sex. The dataset comprised deeply sampled blood TCRbeta repertoires from subjects exposed to, actively infected with, or recovered from COVID-19. Overall results and qualifications from the work: The amount of clinical and demographic metadata varied by source and participant and was provided uncurated.

From the cysteine through the phenylalanine, the CDR3 covers 12 amino acids. The retained sequence is limited to the CDR3, 36 bases, with the frame set at the first base. As encoded in the germline V gene, CDR1 is MNHNS while CDR2 is SASEGT. Trimming removed 5 bases from V and 0 bases from J, leaving 5 bases between the germline ends. The chain is made from TRBV6-1 and TRBJ2-7; there is no confident call for the D gene. The sample was peripheral blood. The sequence came from a woman aged 50 to 65 who had recovered from COVID-19. The bases are TGTGCCAGCAGTCAGGACTCCTACGAGCAGTACTTC. It encodes CASSQDSYEQYF.